This TCR beta chain was retrieved from a study of cytomegalovirus exposure and HLA in healthy donors. Researchers ran the PCR with 60 Vbeta and 13 Jbeta primers. Sequencing used immunoSEQ multiplex PCR; TCRdb keeps in-frame clones, though not all of them. Found here are under 150,000 clones, approximately 79% of them singletons; the top ten hold more than 0.95%. This clonotype originated in a man aged 18 to 35 in good health and CMV-seronegative. Sequenced sample: PBMCs.

The CDR3 sequence: CASSIGSGDTQYF. CDR3 nucleotide sequence: TGTGCCAGTAGTATAGGTTCCGGAGATACGCAGTATTTT. This rearrangement joins TRBV19 to TRBJ2-3; no clear D. Trimming pared 1 base from V and 5 bases from J, leaving 7 bases between. Germline CDR1 LNHDA, CDR2 SQIVND (reference sequence). This CDR3 comprises 13 residues.